This record concerns one TCR beta chain sequence. J was trimmed by 6 bases and V by 3 bases; bases with no gene match: 10. The CDR3 totals 16 residues. Germline V gives CDR1 MNHEY, CDR2 SMNVEV (reference sequence). Original handling: Reference gene primer amplification yielded estimated nucleated cell counts. Profiled with immunoSEQ multiplex PCR; TCRdb holds only in-frame clones, not every one. V, J and clone size reflect that table, while D and trimming were determined from the DNA. The sample includes approximately 150,000 clones, around 90% seen only once; the top ten take around 1.4%. The sample belongs to a study of blood T cell repertoires in COVID-19. Study at large: Sites in the United States, Italy and Spain provided acute and convalescent COVID-19 samples. The analysed material was cDNA or gDNA that came from T cells, B-cell-depleted T cells, or PBMCs.

The chain recombines TRBV27 with TRBJ2-1, with TRBD2 matching 8 bases. Sequencing was carried out using peripheral blood. This receptor was obtained from a woman in her forties or fifties with acute or convalescent COVID-19. DNA of the CDR3: TGTGCCAGCAGTTTGATAGCGGGGCTAGTGGGCAATGAGCAGTTCTTC. Translated, it gives CASSLIAGLVGNEQFF.